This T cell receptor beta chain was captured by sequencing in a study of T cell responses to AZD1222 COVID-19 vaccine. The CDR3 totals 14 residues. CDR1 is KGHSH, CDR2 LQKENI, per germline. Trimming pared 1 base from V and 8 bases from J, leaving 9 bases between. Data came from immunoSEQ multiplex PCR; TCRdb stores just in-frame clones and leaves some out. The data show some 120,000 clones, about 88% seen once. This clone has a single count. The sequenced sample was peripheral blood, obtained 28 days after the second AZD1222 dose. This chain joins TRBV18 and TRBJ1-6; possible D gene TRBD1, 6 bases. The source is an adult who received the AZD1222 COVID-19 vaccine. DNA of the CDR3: TGTGCCAGCTCACCACAAAACAGGGATTCACCCCTCCACTTT. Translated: CASSPQNRDSPLHF.